Listed here are 18 T cell receptor beta chains from one sample, sequenced in a study of blood T cell repertoires in COVID-19. The repertoire was sequenced with immunoSEQ multiplex PCR; TCRdb's copy has only in-frame clones and lacks some. The top ten hold around 1.8% of the sample, which has fewer than 350,000 clones, 85% seen once. The sequencing input was PBMCs or T cells enriched from blood (not recorded which). All receptors come from a woman aged 25 to 39 who had been exposed to COVID-19.

V and J are TRBV7-8 and TRBJ1-3, with TRBD1 identical over 10 bases. This CDR3 has 18 residues. Per germline, CDR1 SGHVS and CDR2 FQNEAQ. V was clipped by 3 bases and J by 4 bases; unmatched bases: 12. The CDR3 loop reads CASSFSQPGQGFGNTIYF. The CDR3 nucleotides read TGTGCCAGCAGCTTTTCACAACCGGGACAGGGGTTCGGAAACACCATATATTTT.

The chain is built from TRBV7-9 and TRBJ2-6; 7 bases align to TRBD1. CDR1 is SEHNR, CDR2 FQNEAQ, per germline (reference sequence). The CDR3 is 15 amino acids. After removal of 4 bases from V and 1 base from J, the junction contained 1 base not matched to a gene. This CDR3 reads CASSSDRSGANVLTF. Here the CDR3 DNA reads TGTGCCAGCAGCTCGGACAGGTCTGGGGCCAACGTCCTGACTTTC.

To note about this clone: The sample holds other DNA sequences that translate to the same CDR3. This rearrangement joins TRBV6-2 or TRBV6-3 to TRBJ2-5; no definite D call. Per the germline V gene, CDR1 is MNHEY and CDR2 is SVGEGT. Deletions cut 0 bases from V and 5 bases from J, with 4 bases between. The CDR3 contains 12 residues. The DNA of the CDR3 is TGTGCCAGCAGTTACTCGCGGGAGACCCAGTACTTC. Residues: CASSYSRETQYF.

The rearrangement joins TRBV2 to TRBJ2-6; D gene unclear. Germline values: CDR1 SNHLY, CDR2 FYNNEI. Between the trimmed V and J ends, which lost 6 bases and 2 bases, there was a span of 11 bases. CDR3 length: 15 amino acids. The CDR3 nucleotides are TGTGCCAGCAGATCAAATGCAGCTGGGGCCAACGTCCTGACTTTC. Encoded protein: CASRSNAAGANVLTF.

V usage is TRBV19 and J usage is TRBJ2-1; a weak D match, TRBD2 (6 bases). The CDR3 consists of 15 residues. Per the germline V gene, CDR1 is LNHDA and CDR2 is SQIVND (reference sequence). Trimming cost V 5 bases and J 3 bases, with 14 bases left between them. The DNA for the CDR3 is TGTGCCAGTAGTTTCCTCGGGACTTTCTACAATGAGCAGTTCTTC. Its translation: CASSFLGTFYNEQFF.

The J gene is TRBJ1-1, the V gene TRBV6-5; perhaps TRBD1 as D (6 bases). CDR3 size: 14 residues. CDR1 and CDR2 from the germline V gene are MNHEY and SVGAGI. The V gene lost 3 bases and the J gene lost 4 bases, with 12 bases spanning the gap. The CDR3 loop is CASSYPTGLTEAFF. The DNA for the CDR3 is TGTGCCAGCAGTTATCCCACAGGGCTCACTGAAGCTTTCTTT.

The rearrangement links TRBV18 to TRBJ1-1, with 12 bases matching TRBD1. The ends lost 5 bases at V and 7 bases at J; junction bases unmatched: 8. Per the germline V gene, CDR1 is KGHSH and CDR2 is LQKENI. This CDR3 is built from 15 residues. The CDR3 DNA reads as TGTGCCAGCTCATGGCCGGGACAGGGGGCTGTTGAAGCTTTCTTT. Residues: CASSWPGQGAVEAFF.

This clone was detected only once. The chain recombines TRBV19 with TRBJ1-2; the D is unclear. This CDR3 is 15 amino acids long. Germline CDR1 reads LNHDA; CDR2 reads SQIVND (reference sequence). V was trimmed by 3 bases and J by 3 bases, leaving 14 bases between them. CDR3 coding DNA: TGTGCCAGTAGTATGGGAGTACACGAATACTATGGCTACACCTTC. It codes for CASSMGVHEYYGYTF.

J is TRBJ1-1 and V is TRBV7-3; a weak D match, TRBD1 (5 bases). V lost 7 bases and J 1 base, leaving 13 bases between the germline ends. The CDR3 runs 14 residues. CDR1 is SGHTA and CDR2 is FQGTGA in the germline V gene. CDR3 nucleotides: TGTGCCAGCAAATCAGGGTCGGCGAACACTGAAGCTTTCTTT. Protein sequence: CASKSGSANTEAFF.

CDR3 amino acids: CASSLGSGAGELFF. The CDR3 DNA reads TGTGCCAGCAGCTTAGGTTCAGGGGCCGGGGAGCTGTTTTTT. The chain is built from TRBV7-2 and TRBJ2-2, with D possibly TRBD1 on 6 matching bases. Trimming removed 1 base at V and 6 bases at J, with 9 bases between. The CDR3 extends over 14 amino acids. CDR1 and CDR2 (germline): SGHTA, FQGNSA.

V is TRBV7-2 and J is TRBJ2-1; tentatively, D is TRBD2 (6 bases). CDR3 length: 12 residues. V gave up 6 bases and J gave up 6 bases, with 9 bases separating them. The germline CDR1 and CDR2 sequences are SGHTA and FQGNSA. The CDR3 sequence is CASRYSGNEQFF. CDR3 DNA sequence: TGTGCCAGCAGATATAGCGGCAATGAGCAGTTCTTC.

The CDR3 nucleotides read TGCAGCGTTGAACCTGGACAGAGGAACACTGAAGCTTTCTTT. It yields the protein CSVEPGQRNTEAFF. This chain uses TRBV29-1 with TRBJ1-1, with TRBD1 as a possible D gene (6 bases). Germline lookup yields CDR1 SQVTM and CDR2 ANQGSEA. With 2 bases removed from V and 1 base from J, the gap between germline ends came to 11 bases. The CDR3 is 14 residues long.

This clone was seen once. This rearrangement joins TRBV10-3 to TRBJ2-1; 14 bases agree with TRBD2. V lost 3 bases and J lost 8; bases outside the gene matches: 3. Germline loops: CDR1 ENHRY, CDR2 SYGVKD. This CDR3 region has 15 residues. The chain's CDR3 is CAISDTGLAGDEQFF. The CDR3 coding sequence is TGTGCCATCAGTGACACGGGACTAGCGGGAGATGAGCAGTTCTTC.

V gene TRBV4-1 combines with J gene TRBJ1-2; the D gene is possibly TRBD1 (6 bases). The CDR3 loop spans 19 amino acids. From germline, CDR1 is MGHRA and CDR2 YSYEKL. V was trimmed by 2 bases and J by 0 bases, leaving 22 bases between them. In DNA, the CDR3 is TGCGCCAGCAGCCAATTTTATAAGACAGGTAGCTTTTCTAACTATGGCTACACCTTC. It codes for CASSQFYKTGSFSNYGYTF.

J is TRBJ2-1 and V is TRBV28; the match to TRBD2 covers 8 bases. Losses at the gene ends were 5 bases for V and 0 bases for J; bases not matched to a gene: 3. The CDR3 is made up of 15 amino acids. Germline CDR1 MDHEN, CDR2 SYDVKM. CDR3 DNA sequence: TGTGCCAGCAGTCTAACTAGCGGCTCCTACAATGAGCAGTTCTTC. This sequence encodes CASSLTSGSYNEQFF.

This rearrangement joins TRBV7-2 to TRBJ2-5, with TRBD2 matching over 7 bases. The J segment lost 0 bases and the V segment lost 3 bases, leaving 4 bases of the junction unmatched. The CDR3 covers 15 residues. Germline CDR1 SGHTA, CDR2 FQGNSA. For the CDR3, the DNA is TGTGCCAGCAGCTTTAGCGGGTTGGACCAAGAGACCCAGTACTTC. The encoded protein is CASSFSGLDQETQYF.

The rearrangement joins TRBV5-1 to TRBJ2-7, with 8 bases aligning to TRBD2. This CDR3 comprises 13 residues. Germline V lookup: CDR1 SGHRS, CDR2 YFSETQ. The V segment lost 7 bases and the J segment 6 bases; nucleotides outside the gene matches: 9. The CDR3 here is CASSSGSPGEQYF. The CDR3 DNA follows: TGCGCCAGCTCAAGCGGGAGCCCAGGCGAGCAGTACTTC.

The gene calls are TRBV27 and TRBJ2-7; D possibly corresponds to TRBD2 (6 bases). Germline CDR1 is MNHEY and CDR2 is SMNVEV (reference sequence). V shed 6 bases and J shed 7 bases, with 25 bases lying between them. This CDR3 has 16 residues. CDR3 in amino acids: CASSPLSRDSTWEQYF. In DNA form, the CDR3 reads TGTGCCAGCAGCCCCCTTAGCCGGGACTCCACCTGGGAGCAGTACTTC.